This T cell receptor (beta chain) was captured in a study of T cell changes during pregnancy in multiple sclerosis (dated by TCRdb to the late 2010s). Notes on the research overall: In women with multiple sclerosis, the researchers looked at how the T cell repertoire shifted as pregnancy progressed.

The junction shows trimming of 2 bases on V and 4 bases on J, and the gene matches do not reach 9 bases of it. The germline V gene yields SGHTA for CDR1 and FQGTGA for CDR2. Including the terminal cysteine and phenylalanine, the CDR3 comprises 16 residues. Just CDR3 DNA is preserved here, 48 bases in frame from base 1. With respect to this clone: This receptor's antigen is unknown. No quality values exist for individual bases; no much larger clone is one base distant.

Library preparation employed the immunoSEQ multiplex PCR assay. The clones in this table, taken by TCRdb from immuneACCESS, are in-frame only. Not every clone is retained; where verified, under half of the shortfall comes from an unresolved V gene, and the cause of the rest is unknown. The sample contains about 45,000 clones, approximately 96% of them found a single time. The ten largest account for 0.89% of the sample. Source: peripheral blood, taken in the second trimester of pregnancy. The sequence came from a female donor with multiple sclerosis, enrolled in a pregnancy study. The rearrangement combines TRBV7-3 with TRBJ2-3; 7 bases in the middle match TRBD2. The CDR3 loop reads CASSLSGGSRSDTQYF. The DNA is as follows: TGTGCCAGCAGCTTATCGGGCGGGAGTAGGTCAGATACGCAGTATTTT.